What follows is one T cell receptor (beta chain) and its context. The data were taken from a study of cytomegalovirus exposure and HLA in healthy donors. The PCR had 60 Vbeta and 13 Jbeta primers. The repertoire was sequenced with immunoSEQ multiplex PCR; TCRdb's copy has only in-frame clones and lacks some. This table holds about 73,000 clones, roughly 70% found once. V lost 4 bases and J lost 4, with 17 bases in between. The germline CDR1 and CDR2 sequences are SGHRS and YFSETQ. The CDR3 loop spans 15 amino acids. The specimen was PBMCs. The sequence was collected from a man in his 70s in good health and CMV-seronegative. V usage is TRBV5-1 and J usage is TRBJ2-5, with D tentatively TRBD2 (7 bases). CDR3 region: CASSRSGEGLETQYF. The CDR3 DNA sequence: TGCGCCAGCAGCCGATCAGGGGAGGGTTTAGAGACCCAGTACTTC. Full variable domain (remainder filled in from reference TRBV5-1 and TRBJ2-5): KAGVTQTPRYLIKTRGQQVTLSCSPISGHRSVSWYQQTPGQGLQFLFEYFSETQRNKGNFPGRFSGRQFSNSRSEMNVSTLELGDSALYLCASSRSGEGLETQYFGPGTRLLVL.